The 14 T cell receptor beta chains in this list originate from one sample, sequenced in a study of cytotoxic CD8 clonotypes in ibrutinib-treated CLL. Using immunoSEQ multiplex PCR, the repertoire was profiled, and TCRdb retains in-frame clones only, with some absent. The table lists a few hundred thousand clones, over 60% of them singletons. The sample consisted of PBMCs, taken after 36 months of ibrutinib treatment. These receptors were obtained from a human donor with chronic lymphocytic leukemia.

The V gene is TRBV19, the J gene TRBJ2-5, with D tentatively TRBD2 (6 bases). From germline, CDR1 is LNHDA and CDR2 SQIVND (reference sequence). V lost 5 bases and J lost 0, with 10 bases in between. CDR3 size: 14 residues. CDR3 DNA sequence: TGTGCCAGTAGTCCTTGGGGGGACCAAGAGACCCAGTACTTC. Its protein is CASSPWGDQETQYF.

The genes are TRBV29-1 and TRBJ1-2; 8 nucleotides align to TRBD1. The CDR3 is 13 residues long. Germline V CDR1 and CDR2: SQVTM, ANQGSEA. V lost 5 bases to trimming and J lost 8 bases; unmatched junction nucleotides: 10. CDR3 in DNA: TGCAGCGTTTCAGGGGGCGCGACGATAGGCTACACCTTC. The encoded protein is CSVSGGATIGYTF.

V and J are TRBV19 and TRBJ2-7; D is uncertain. The germline V and J ends were trimmed by 5 bases and 6 bases, with 26 bases remaining between them. The germline CDR1 and CDR2 sequences are LNHDA and SQIVND (reference sequence). The CDR3 extends over 17 amino acids. The chain's CDR3 is CASSAQRGPAAIGEQYF. The CDR3 DNA follows: TGTGCCAGTAGTGCCCAAAGAGGTCCGGCGGCGATAGGCGAGCAGTACTTC. Combining the CDR3 with reference TRBV19 and TRBJ2-7 gives the whole variable domain DGGITQSPKYLFRKEGQNVTLSCEQNLNHDAMYWYRQDPGQGLRLIYYSQIVNDFQKGDIAEGYSVSREKKESFPLTVTSAQKNPTAFYLCASSAQRGPAAIGEQYFGPGTRLTVT.

This chain joins TRBV10-3 and TRBJ1-1; D gene ambiguous. V shed 7 bases and J shed 0 bases, with 9 bases lying between them. The germline V gene has CDR1 ENHRY and CDR2 SYGVKD. This CDR3 has 13 amino acids. The CDR3 DNA is TGTGCCATCAACCGGGGAATGAACACTGAAGCTTTCTTT. This translates into CAINRGMNTEAFF.

This clone has a handful of counts. The CDR3 region is CASSLEAGPLGNEQYF. DNA for the CDR3: TGTGCCAGCAGCTTAGAGGCGGGGCCGCTTGGGAACGAGCAGTACTTC. The chain is built from TRBV13 and TRBJ2-7, with D perhaps matching TRBD2 (6 bases). The ends were cut back, 1 base at V and 5 bases at J, with 18 bases in the middle. The CDR3 has 16 residues. CDR1 is PRHDT and CDR2 is FYEKMQ in the germline V gene (reference sequence).

V is TRBV25-1 and J is TRBJ1-1, with D possibly matching TRBD1 (6 bases). Trimming took off 1 base at V and 0 bases at J, with 9 bases between the two ends. Germline CDR1 reads MGHDK; CDR2 reads SYGVNS. The CDR3 spans 15 residues. Here the CDR3 DNA reads TGTGCCAGCAGTGAATTCGGGGGGCTGAACACTGAAGCTTTCTTT. It yields the protein CASSEFGGLNTEAFF.

The CDR3 DNA sequence: TGCAGCGTGGACGGGACTAGCGGGAATCCTGCGGGCGAGCAGTACTTC. Protein product: CSVDGTSGNPAGEQYF. This chain joins TRBV29-1 and TRBJ2-7; TRBD2 matches 13 bases. The J segment lost 6 bases and the V segment lost 6 bases, leaving 14 bases of the junction unmatched. The CDR3 is 16 residues long. Germline V gene sequence: CDR1 SQVTM, CDR2 ANQGSEA.

The chain has TRBV5-1 and TRBJ2-5, with TRBD2 identical over 11 bases. Germline V gene lookup returns CDR1 SGHRS and CDR2 YFSETQ. This CDR3 region has 19 residues. V lost 4 bases to trimming and J lost 4 bases; unmatched junction nucleotides: 18. As DNA, the CDR3 is TGCGCCAGCAGCCCCCTCCCTACCATAGCGGGGGGGCCGATAGAGACCCAGTACTTC. It encodes CASSPLPTIAGGPIETQYF.

The chain is built from TRBV7-9 and TRBJ2-7; 9 positions agree with TRBD1. The CDR3 length is 13 residues. The germline CDR1 and CDR2 sequences are SEHNR and FQNEAQ (reference sequence). After removal of 4 bases from V and 5 bases from J, the junction contained 3 bases not matched to a gene. The CDR3 DNA sequence: TGTGCCAGCAGCTCTCGACAGGGGGACGAGCAGTACTTC. Protein product: CASSSRQGDEQYF.

The genes are TRBV7-3 and TRBJ2-3; a possible D gene is TRBD2 (6 bases). V lost 8 bases and J 4 bases, leaving 16 bases between the germline ends. Looked up from germline, CDR1 is SGHTA and CDR2 is FQGTGA. The length of the CDR3 is 14 residues. The CDR3: CASSGVGGADTQYF. The CDR3 bases are TGTGCCAGCTCGGGGGTCGGCGGGGCAGATACGCAGTATTTT.

This clone has more than one count but fewer than ten. The rearrangement uses TRBV6-1 and TRBJ2-5, with D possibly TRBD2 on 6 matching bases. The germline V gene has CDR1 MNHNS and CDR2 SASEGT. The V gene lost 3 bases and the J gene lost 2 bases, with 13 bases spanning the gap. There are 15 residues in the CDR3. CDR3 sequence reads: CASSEAPGRQETQYF. CDR3 coding DNA: TGTGCCAGCAGTGAGGCACCCGGGAGACAAGAGACCCAGTACTTC.

This rearrangement joins TRBV5-4 to TRBJ1-2, with 7 bases matching TRBD1. Germline-derived CDR1 and CDR2 are SGHNT and YYREEE (reference sequence). The J segment lost 6 bases and the V segment lost 1 base, leaving 15 bases of the junction unmatched. This CDR3 has 17 residues. The CDR3: CASSLPTGQTLHHGYTF. CDR3 nucleotides: TGTGCCAGCAGCTTGCCGACAGGGCAAACCCTGCATCATGGCTACACCTTC.

This chain connects TRBV7-8 to TRBJ1-2; no clear D. Germline CDR1 and CDR2: SGHVS and FQNEAQ. V lost 3 bases and J 7 bases, leaving 18 bases between the germline ends. The CDR3 extends over 15 amino acids. CDR3 region: CASSFLYAGAGGYTF. CDR3 DNA: TGTGCCAGCAGCTTTCTTTATGCAGGTGCTGGTGGCTACACCTTC.

The chain employs TRBV28 and TRBJ2-5, with a weak D call TRBD1 (6 bases). Germline CDR1 is MDHEN and CDR2 is SYDVKM. V lost 5 bases and J 7 bases, leaving 17 bases between the germline ends. This CDR3 is built from 14 residues. This CDR3 reads CASSRQAPGGTQYF. CDR3 in DNA: TGTGCCAGCAGTCGACAGGCACCAGGAGGGACCCAGTACTTC.